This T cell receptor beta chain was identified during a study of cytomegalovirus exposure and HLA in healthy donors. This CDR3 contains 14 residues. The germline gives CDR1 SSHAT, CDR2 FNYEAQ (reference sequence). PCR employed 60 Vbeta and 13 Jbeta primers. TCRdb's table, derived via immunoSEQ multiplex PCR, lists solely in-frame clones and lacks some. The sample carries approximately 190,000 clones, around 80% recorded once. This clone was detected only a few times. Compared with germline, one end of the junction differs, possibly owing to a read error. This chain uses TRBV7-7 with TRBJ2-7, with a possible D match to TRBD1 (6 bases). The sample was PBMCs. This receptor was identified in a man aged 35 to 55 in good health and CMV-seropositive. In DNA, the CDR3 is TGTGCTAGCAGCTTAGCGCAGGGGTTGTACGAGCAGTACTTC. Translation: CASSLAQGLYEQYF.